The 30 T cell receptor beta chains in this list originate from one sample, sequenced in a study of shared clonotypes between healthy human individuals. Profiling relied on immunoSEQ multiplex PCR, and the TCRdb table lists in-frame clones only, not all of them. In the table there are 1.4 million to 1.5 million clones, around 97% of which are singletons. Sequencing used naive CD4+ T cells sorted from blood. Subset described: CD45RA+ positively selected. These receptors were collected from a man aged 25-45 years in good health.

V usage is TRBV2 and J usage is TRBJ1-1, with D unclear. The CDR3 has 12 amino acids. V shed 6 bases and J shed 7 bases, with 12 bases lying between them. Germline V lookup: CDR1 SNHLY, CDR2 FYNNEI. The DNA for the CDR3 is TGTGCCAGCAGCGAGAGGGCAGTTGAAGCTTTCTTT. Amino acid sequence: CASSERAVEAFF.

The genes are TRBV29-1 and TRBJ2-3; D is unclear. This CDR3 has 12 residues. V lost 5 bases to trimming and J lost 2 bases, with 8 bases between them. Per the germline V gene, CDR1 is SQVTM and CDR2 is ANQGSEA. CDR3 sequence (DNA): TGCAGCGTTCGAGTAACCACAGATACGCAGTATTTT. Amino acids: CSVRVTTDTQYF.

The rearrangement joins TRBV9 to TRBJ2-7, with 14 positions matching TRBD2. V lost 3 bases and J lost 4; bases outside the gene matches: 9. The length of the CDR3 is 17 residues. Germline V gene sequence: CDR1 SGDLS, CDR2 YYNGEE. CDR3 region: CASSEGTSGRKGYEQYF. DNA for the CDR3: TGTGCCAGCAGCGAGGGGACTAGCGGGAGAAAAGGGTACGAGCAGTACTTC.

The CDR3, as DNA: TGTGCCAGCATGTCTAGAGGGTCGGTTGGTGGCTACACCTTC. It translates to CASMSRGSVGGYTF. This chain links TRBV27 with TRBJ1-2; the D is unclear. CDR3 length equals 14 residues. Germline loops: CDR1 MNHEY, CDR2 SMNVEV (reference sequence). V was pared by 7 bases and J by 7 bases, with 19 bases between.

The chain uses TRBV6-1 and TRBJ1-2; the D gene is possibly TRBD1 (5 bases). The V gene lost 2 bases and the J gene lost 6 bases, with 16 bases spanning the gap. Germline values: CDR1 MNHNS, CDR2 SASEGT. This CDR3 is 15 amino acids long. CDR3: CASSESVREWDGYTF. CDR3 bases: TGTGCCAGCAGTGAATCTGTCAGGGAGTGGGATGGCTACACCTTC.

CDR3 coding DNA: TGCAGCGTTGAAGGTGCCAGGGGGCGCGTCAATGAGCAGTTCTTC. Translated, it gives CSVEGARGRVNEQFF. The V and J genes are TRBV29-1 and TRBJ2-1; TRBD1 agrees at 8 bases. Germline V CDR1 and CDR2: SQVTM, ANQGSEA. The CDR3 runs to 15 residues. Trimming took 1 base from V and 6 from J; bases not matched to a gene: 8.

V and J are TRBV18 and TRBJ1-5; 9 bases agree with TRBD1. After removal of 4 bases from V and 5 bases from J, the junction contained 9 bases not matched to a gene. The germline gives CDR1 KGHSH, CDR2 LQKENI. The CDR3 extends over 16 amino acids. CDR3: CASSLGGTGLDQPQHF. The CDR3 bases are TGTGCCAGCTCACTCGGGGGGACAGGGTTGGATCAGCCCCAGCATTTT.

V usage is TRBV7-3 and J usage is TRBJ2-1; 16 bases fit TRBD2. The length of the CDR3 is 18 residues. CDR1 and CDR2 (germline): SGHTA, FQGTGA. The junction had 7 bases not matched to a gene; V was cut back by 5 bases and J by 3 bases. The DNA of the CDR3 is TGTGCCAGCAGCCCATCGGGACTAGCGGGAGGGAACTACAATGAGCAGTTCTTC. Its translation is CASSPSGLAGGNYNEQFF.

On this clone itself: The identical CDR3 is also encoded by other nucleotide sequences in the sample. The chain has TRBV19 and TRBJ1-5; 8 bases line up with TRBD1. The V gene's germline CDR1 is LNHDA and CDR2 SQIVND (reference sequence). With V trimmed by 3 bases and J by 6 bases, 4 bases remained unmatched. CDR3 length equals 14 residues. The CDR3 DNA reads TGTGCCAGTAGTATCGACAGGGGTTCTCAGCCCCAGCATTTT. Protein product: CASSIDRGSQPQHF.

CDR3 amino acids: CASSYFPSGRNYEQYF. The CDR3 region has the DNA TGTGCCAGCAGTTACTTCCCGTCCGGCAGAAACTACGAGCAGTACTTC. The V call is TRBV6-5, the J call TRBJ2-7, with D unresolved. CDR3 length equals 16 residues. V was cut by 1 base and J by 3 bases, with 16 bases left in between. Per germline, CDR1 MNHEY and CDR2 SVGAGI.

The chain combines TRBV5-1 with TRBJ2-3; 8 bases align to TRBD1. The junction had 4 bases not matched to a gene; V was cut back by 3 bases and J by 4 bases. CDR3 length equals 14 residues. CDR1 and CDR2 from the germline V gene are SGHRS and YFSETQ. DNA of the CDR3: TGCGCCAGCAGCTCGCCGGACAGGGCAGATACGCAGTATTTT. It codes for CASSSPDRADTQYF.

The chain links TRBV7-6 to TRBJ2-3; D perhaps matches TRBD2 (5 bases). The CDR3 is made up of 14 amino acids. Trimming stripped 7 bases from V and 6 bases from J, with 17 bases between. CDR1 and CDR2 (germline): SGHVS, FNYEAQ. The CDR3 spells CASMDSAAADTQYF. The CDR3 nucleotides read TGTGCCAGCATGGACTCCGCAGCAGCGGATACGCAGTATTTT. The variable domain in full, completed from reference TRBV7-6 and TRBJ2-3, reads GAGVSQSPRYKVTKRGQDVALRCDPISGHVSLYWYRQALGQGPEFLTYFNYEAQQDKSGLPNDRFSAERPEGSISTLTIQRTEQRDSAMYRCASMDSAAADTQYFGPGTRLTVL.

J is TRBJ2-7 and V is TRBV7-2, with TRBD2 identical over 7 bases. The CDR3 consists of 14 residues. The V gene's germline CDR1 is SGHTA and CDR2 FQGNSA. The ends lost 2 bases at V and 4 bases at J; junction bases unmatched: 5. For the CDR3, the DNA is TGTGCCAGCAGCTTATTCCTAGCGGATTACGAGCAGTACTTC. Translation: CASSLFLADYEQYF.

The V call is TRBV5-1, the J call TRBJ2-7; 13 bases are shared with TRBD2. Germline CDR1 reads SGHRS; CDR2 reads YFSETQ. This CDR3 is 17 amino acids long. The V gene end was trimmed by 3 bases and the J gene end by 2 bases; junction bases not matched to a gene: 8. CDR3 in DNA: TGCGCCAGCAGCTCCGGACTAGCGGGAGAGGGGCCCTACGAGCAGTACTTC. This encodes CASSSGLAGEGPYEQYF.

CDR3 in amino acids: CASSLFPGTNYGYTF. The CDR3 nucleotides are TGTGCCAGCAGCTTGTTTCCCGGAACTAACTATGGCTACACCTTC. V usage is TRBV5-5 and J usage is TRBJ1-2; D unresolved. CDR3 length equals 15 residues. Trimming shortened V by 1 base and J by 0 bases, and 10 bases separated the two germline ends. The germline V gene has CDR1 SGHKS and CDR2 YYEKEE (reference sequence). Complete variable domain (other parts from reference TRBV5-5 and TRBJ1-2): DAGVTQSPTHLIKTRGQQVTLRCSPISGHKSVSWYQQVLGQGPQFIFQYYEKEERGRGNFPDRFSARQFPNYSSELNVNALLLGDSALYLCASSLFPGTNYGYTFGSGTRLTVV.

For this clone: An end of the junction differs from the germline gene, which may be a read error. V gene TRBV4-3 combines with J gene TRBJ1-2; D is uncertain. The CDR3 has 15 residues. Germline CDR1 and CDR2: LGHNA and YSLEER. This CDR3 reads CASSQEVGGNYGYTF. The DNA of the CDR3 is TGCGCCAGCAGTCAAGAAGTGGGTGGAAACTATGGCTACACCTTC.

V and J are TRBV28 and TRBJ2-7, with a tentative D call TRBD2 (6 bases). Germline V gene data show CDR1 as MDHEN and CDR2 as SYDVKM. CDR3 length: 15 residues. The V gene lost 2 bases and the J gene lost 9 bases, with 20 bases spanning the gap. The CDR3 DNA sequence: TGTGCCAGCAGTTTACGGTTGCGTCCCGCCGGGGGGCAGTACTTC. This translates into CASSLRLRPAGGQYF.

The CDR3 reads CASSKDRGYGYTF. The CDR3 bases are TGTGCCAGCAGTAAAGACAGGGGGTACGGCTACACCTTC. The chain has TRBV6-5 and TRBJ1-2; TRBD1 matches at 9 bases. CDR3 size: 13 residues. With V trimmed by 5 bases and J by 8 bases, 6 bases remained unmatched. The germline gives CDR1 MNHEY, CDR2 SVGAGI.

This clone showed up just once. The sample contains more than one DNA sequence encoding this CDR3. This chain uses TRBV5-4 with TRBJ2-5; no clear D. Trimming stripped 0 bases from V and 5 bases from J, with 8 bases between. The CDR3 sequence is 13 residues long. Germline V gives CDR1 SGHNT, CDR2 YYREEE (reference sequence). The CDR3 protein is CASSLVGSETQYF. CDR3 coding DNA: TGTGCCAGCAGCTTGGTGGGATCGGAGACCCAGTACTTC. The full variable domain, rest sourced from reference TRBV5-4 and TRBJ2-5, is ETGVTQSPTHLIKTRGQQVTLRCSSQSGHNTVSWYQQALGQGPQFIFQYYREEENGRGNFPPRFSGLQFPNYSSELNVNALELDDSALYLCASSLVGSETQYFGPGTRLLVL.

The gene calls are TRBV18 and TRBJ1-1, with TRBD1 matching 9 bases. Germline assignment: CDR1 KGHSH and CDR2 LQKENI. The V and J ends lost 4 bases and 0 bases, in that order; junction bases with no gene match: 9. This CDR3 comprises 17 residues. CDR3 in DNA: TGTGCCAGCTCACAGGACGGACAGGGGCATATGAACACTGAAGCTTTCTTT. Translation gives CASSQDGQGHMNTEAFF.

The gene calls are TRBV14 and TRBJ1-5; 8 bases agree with TRBD1. This CDR3 is built from 16 residues. Germline assignment: CDR1 SGHDN and CDR2 FVKESK. V was clipped by 4 bases and J by 4 bases; unmatched bases: 9. In DNA form, the CDR3 reads TGTGCCAGCAGCCCTCCCGACAGGGGAGGGAATCAGCCCCAGCATTTT. Protein: CASSPPDRGGNQPQHF.

The V and J genes are TRBV9 and TRBJ1-2; D not resolved. Germline V CDR1 and CDR2: SGDLS, YYNGEE. The length of the CDR3 is 12 residues. V was trimmed by 5 bases and J by 4 bases, leaving 9 bases between them. The CDR3 region is CASSGPRYGYTF. CDR3 DNA: TGTGCCAGCAGTGGACCGCGCTATGGCTACACCTTC.

V gene TRBV10-2 combines with J gene TRBJ2-1; no clear D gene. V was trimmed by 5 bases and J by 5 bases, leaving 4 bases between them. CDR1 and CDR2 (germline): WSHSY, SAAADI. This CDR3 comprises 11 residues. The CDR3 reads CASSTNNEQFF. The CDR3 DNA is TGCGCCAGCAGTACAAACAATGAGCAGTTCTTC.

In the case of this clone: Different DNA sequences within this sample yield the same CDR3. The chain couples TRBV18 to TRBJ1-1; maybe TRBD1 (5 bases). Trimming took off 0 bases at V and 1 base at J, with 9 bases between the two ends. Per germline, CDR1 KGHSH and CDR2 LQKENI. This CDR3 has 15 residues. CDR3 residues: CASSPPAGRNTEAFF. CDR3 DNA: TGTGCCAGCTCACCACCGGCAGGGCGGAACACTGAAGCTTTCTTT.

CDR3 loop: CASSFGPGIYEQYF. CDR3 sequence (DNA): TGTGCCAGCAGCTTCGGCCCAGGGATCTACGAGCAGTACTTC. The genes are TRBV11-3 and TRBJ2-7, with D perhaps TRBD1 (5 bases). V lost 3 bases and J lost 3, with 12 bases in between. Germline CDR1 and CDR2: SGHNT and YENEEA. The CDR3 runs to 14 residues. The entire variable domain, with the rest obtained from reference TRBV11-3 and TRBJ2-7, is as follows: EAGVVQSPRYKIIEKKQPVAFWCNPISGHNTLYWYLQNLGQGPELLIRYENEEAVDDSQLPKDRFSAERLKGVDSTLKIQPAELGDSAVYLCASSFGPGIYEQYFGPGTRLTVT.

This rearrangement joins TRBV27 to TRBJ1-5, with D hard to call. Between the trimmed V and J ends, which lost 6 bases and 1 base, there was a span of 13 bases. From germline, CDR1 is MNHEY and CDR2 SMNVEV (reference sequence). This CDR3 region has 15 residues. The CDR3 spells CASSPRGNSNQPQHF. Here the CDR3 DNA reads TGTGCCAGCAGCCCACGAGGAAACAGCAATCAGCCCCAGCATTTT.

This clone was observed once. This chain connects TRBV5-1 to TRBJ1-4; D gene uncertain. Per germline, CDR1 SGHRS and CDR2 YFSETQ. This CDR3 region has 14 residues. V was pared by 2 bases and J by 7 bases, with 12 bases between. In DNA, the CDR3 is TGCGCCAGCAGCTTACGGGGTCGGGGTGAAAAACTGTTTTTT. Encoded protein: CASSLRGRGEKLFF.

In its sample, this clone was seen a few times. This rearrangement joins TRBV28 to TRBJ1-5; perhaps TRBD1 as D (5 bases). Trimming stripped 2 bases from V and 3 bases from J, with 14 bases between. Germline V gene sequence: CDR1 MDHEN, CDR2 SYDVKM. This CDR3 is built from 16 residues. The CDR3 nucleotides are TGTGCCAGCAGTTTAACTACGGGGGGTGCCAATCAGCCCCAGCATTTT. Its protein product is CASSLTTGGANQPQHF.

The V gene is TRBV18, the J gene TRBJ2-1, with 7 bases identical to TRBD2. The CDR3 runs to 16 residues. CDR1 is KGHSH and CDR2 is LQKENI in the germline V gene. V shed 2 bases and J 0 bases; nucleotides not matched to a gene: 4. CDR3 sequence (DNA): TGTGCCAGCTCACCATCGGGCGGGAGCTCCTACAATGAGCAGTTCTTC. Protein sequence: CASSPSGGSSYNEQFF.

V is TRBV18 and J is TRBJ2-5; D is ambiguous. The CDR3 loop spans 14 amino acids. From germline, CDR1 is KGHSH and CDR2 LQKENI. Trimming removed 3 bases at V and 5 bases at J, with 13 bases between. CDR3 in amino acids: CASSPKAIRETQYF. The CDR3 region has the DNA TGTGCCAGCTCACCTAAAGCAATCCGGGAGACCCAGTACTTC.